This is a list of T cell receptor beta chains from one sample in a study of T cells in Graves' hyperthyroidism and ophthalmopathy. TCRdb redid the calling of the multiplex PCR reads with MiXCR, one entry per CDR3 protein. This sample has 500,000 or so distinct CDR3 sequences, with roughly 18% found just once. Sequencing was performed on blood. The receptors shown here come from a woman under 30 with Graves' ophthalmopathy. The CDR3 runs from the conserved cysteine through the conserved F or W. The order of the fields is CDR3 protein, V gene, clone size, J gene. Size tells how often a clone was seen (once, few, many) or the class of an expanded clone, and some rows leave it out.

CDR3: CASSIGLALYNEQFF
V: TRBV19
size: few
J: TRBJ2-1

CDR3: CASSQAGSPTEAFF
V: TRBV3-1
size: many
J: TRBJ1-1

CDR3: CASSPTETGTTEAFF
V: TRBV6-4
size: NA
J: TRBJ1-1

CDR3: CASSLIAGRNTGELFF
V: TRBV7-9
size: NA
J: TRBJ2-2

CDR3: CAWSVGGGGYEQYF
V: TRBV30
size: many
J: TRBJ2-7

CDR3: CAWRGGQQYF
V: TRBV30
size: many
J: TRBJ2-7

CDR3: CASGLVQGLSLHFGNTIYF
V: TRBV12-5
size: few
J: TRBJ1-3

CDR3: CSVEWGGGPDETQYF
V: TRBV29-1
size: few
J: TRBJ2-5

CDR3: CASSYAHEQYF
V: TRBV5-6
size: NA
J: TRBJ2-7

CDR3: CASSRGQAPNTEAFF
V: TRBV12-3/TRBV12-4
size: many
J: TRBJ1-1

CDR3: CASSQQTGSSGNTIYF
V: TRBV18
size: few
J: TRBJ1-3

CDR3: CASSVATNEKLFF
V: TRBV9
size: many
J: TRBJ1-4

CDR3: CASRSSGSSYEQYF
V: TRBV7-2
size: many
J: TRBJ2-7

CDR3: CASSPSSGEYEQYF
V: TRBV18
size: many
J: TRBJ2-7

CDR3: CASSLAGAVSGNTIYF
V: TRBV28
size: many
J: TRBJ1-3

CDR3: CASSLLRRASGRTDTQYF
V: TRBV28
size: many
J: TRBJ2-3

CDR3: CASLRRGNREAFF
V: TRBV30
size: many
J: TRBJ1-1

CDR3: CASSVVGARSYNEQFF
V: TRBV6-1
size: few
J: TRBJ2-1

CDR3: CASRETPNNSPLHF
V: TRBV5-4
size: NA
J: TRBJ1-6

CDR3: CASSSIRDWGKDEQFF
V: TRBV27
size: few
J: TRBJ2-1

CDR3: CASSVARAAGNTIYF
V: TRBV27
size: NA
J: TRBJ1-3

CDR3: CASSSSAGGETQYF
V: TRBV6-5
size: NA
J: TRBJ2-5

CDR3: CASSPRDRVMNTEAFF
V: TRBV5-4
size: many
J: TRBJ1-1

CDR3: CSATLIAGMITDTQYF
V: TRBV20-1
size: many
J: TRBJ2-3

CDR3: CASSLVGLDRTGVGHNEQFF
V: TRBV5-1
size: NA
J: TRBJ2-1

CDR3: CAWRVPVGYTF
V: TRBV30
size: many
J: TRBJ1-2

CDR3: CASSQDRGASNSPLHF
V: TRBV3-1
size: many
J: TRBJ1-6

CDR3: CANSLRTFGEKLFF
V: TRBV5-5
size: NA
J: TRBJ1-4

CDR3: CSGGGWGTEAFF
V: TRBV20-1
size: many
J: TRBJ1-1

CDR3: CASSQAVWGGSTEAFF
V: TRBV4-2
size: NA
J: TRBJ1-1

CDR3: CASRTVSYEKLFF
V: TRBV28
size: few
J: TRBJ1-4

CDR3: CASSLEGLAGESEQFF
V: TRBV7-2
size: NA
J: TRBJ2-1

CDR3: CASSLGGTGSSYEQYF
V: TRBV7-6
size: many
J: TRBJ2-7

CDR3: CASSMIISTDTQYF
V: TRBV19
size: few
J: TRBJ2-3

CDR3: CASSPSVGFGETQYF
V: TRBV13
size: NA
J: TRBJ2-5

CDR3: CASTVGASNSPLHF
V: TRBV6-1
size: few
J: TRBJ1-6

CDR3: CSGRDREGVTQYF
V: TRBV29-1
size: many
J: TRBJ2-5

CDR3: CASSQEKLFF
V: TRBV4-1
size: NA
J: TRBJ1-4

CDR3: CASSSRSTNTEAFF
V: TRBV9
size: NA
J: TRBJ1-1

CDR3: CASSADGLVKLFF
V: TRBV6-1
size: NA
J: TRBJ1-4

CDR3: CASSRGAGKLNTEAFF
V: TRBV19
size: few
J: TRBJ1-1

CDR3: CASSEGLAGAYEQYF
V: TRBV28
size: many
J: TRBJ2-7

CDR3: CASTGLGGDTEAFF
V: TRBV5-1
size: many
J: TRBJ1-1

CDR3: CATVGGGTEAFF
V: TRBV6-1
size: many
J: TRBJ1-1

CDR3: CASAIGGSGLDEQYF
V: TRBV2
size: many
J: TRBJ2-7

CDR3: CSASSSGGVAYNEQFF
V: TRBV20-1
size: once
J: TRBJ2-1

CDR3: CASRGPGQGLETQYF
V: TRBV7-3
size: NA
J: TRBJ2-5

CDR3: CASTERDRGGQPQHF
V: TRBV6-1
size: once
J: TRBJ1-5

CDR3: CASSLMGITDTQYF
V: TRBV28
size: many
J: TRBJ2-3

CDR3: CSVRRGAEQYF
V: TRBV29-1
size: NA
J: TRBJ2-7

CDR3: CASSQQTGGIYNQPQHF
V: TRBV4-1
size: NA
J: TRBJ1-5

CDR3: CASSSSPGLGSFTDTQYF
V: TRBV28
size: many
J: TRBJ2-3

CDR3: CASRTGQGTGELFF
V: TRBV2
size: many
J: TRBJ2-2